The 11 T cell receptor beta chains listed next were all sequenced from one sample in a study of T cell clonotyping in hematopoietic cell transplantation. Indicated time point: recipient sample about 28 days before transplant, after cytoreduction. Some clones are missing from TCRdb's copy, which holds only in-frame ones; the method was immunoSEQ multiplex PCR. The sample has approximately 30,000 clones, approximately 86% seen once. The specimen was peripheral blood mononuclear cells, collected before stem cell transplant. The receptors shown here come from a man aged 40-55 years with acute myeloid leukemia. Some clones in this sample may be carry-over from other donors' samples.

The gene calls are TRBV10-1 and TRBJ2-1, with D perhaps matching TRBD2 (6 bases). The CDR3 totals 15 residues. Germline CDR1 is WNHNN and CDR2 is SYGVQD (reference sequence). With 5 bases removed from V and 0 bases from J, the gap between germline ends came to 11 bases. The CDR3 sequence: CASSQRRGSYNEQFF. The CDR3 nucleotides read TGCGCCAGCAGTCAGCGGAGGGGCTCCTACAATGAGCAGTTCTTC.

The genes are TRBV6-4 and TRBJ2-1, with D perhaps matching TRBD2 (6 bases). This CDR3 contains 15 residues. V gave up 6 bases and J gave up 8 bases, with 20 bases separating them. In germline, CDR1 is MRHNA, CDR2 SNTAGT. In nucleotides, the CDR3 is TGTGCCAGCAGCCCCTCGGGGCTAGCGACCGATGAGCAGTTCTTC. This translates into CASSPSGLATDEQFF.

The chain is built from TRBV7-8 and TRBJ2-2; 10 nucleotides line up with TRBD1. V shed 1 base, J shed 6 bases, and the junction held 11 bases outside the gene matches. Germline V lookup: CDR1 SGHVS, CDR2 FQNEAQ. CDR3 length equals 18 residues. The CDR3 DNA is TGTGCCAGCAGCTTAGTGGTCCGGACAGGGGGAGATCCCGGGGAGCTGTTTTTT. The encoded protein is CASSLVVRTGGDPGELFF.

V and J are TRBV28 and TRBJ1-5, with 12 bases aligning to TRBD1. V lost 1 base to trimming and J lost 6 bases; unmatched junction nucleotides: 4. CDR1 is MDHEN and CDR2 is SYDVKM in the germline V gene. The CDR3 contains 16 residues. Here the CDR3 DNA reads TGTGCCAGCAGTTTATCCGGGACAGGGGGCCGTCAGCCCCAGCATTTT. Protein sequence: CASSLSGTGGRQPQHF.

The V gene is TRBV4-1, the J gene TRBJ2-7, with 8 bases aligning to TRBD1. There are 15 residues in the CDR3. Looked up from germline, CDR1 is MGHRA and CDR2 is YSYEKL. V lost 1 base to trimming and J lost 3 bases; unmatched junction nucleotides: 5. CDR3 bases: TGCGCCAGCAGCCAAGCATCCGGGACAGGCTACGAGCAGTACTTC. Its translation is CASSQASGTGYEQYF.

The chain couples TRBV5-4 to TRBJ1-2, with a possible D match to TRBD1 (6 bases). The length of the CDR3 is 15 residues. The V and J ends lost 3 bases and 5 bases respectively, with 17 bases between them. Germline V CDR1 and CDR2: SGHNT, YYREEE (reference sequence). The CDR3 DNA reads as TGTGCCAGCAGCTGGAGCTCGGGGGCTGTTTATGGCTACACCTTC. Translation gives CASSWSSGAVYGYTF.

The V call is TRBV2, the J call TRBJ2-2; D not resolved. Germline CDR1 SNHLY, CDR2 FYNNEI. Trimming shortened V by 6 bases and J by 3 bases, and 5 bases separated the two germline ends. The CDR3 contains 12 residues. The CDR3 DNA reads TGTGCCAGCAGCGGTTACACCGGGGAGCTGTTTTTT. Translation gives CASSGYTGELFF.

This clone was detected a few times. The V and J genes are TRBV6-5 and TRBJ2-5, with D tentatively TRBD2 (6 bases). Germline V gives CDR1 MNHEY, CDR2 SVGAGI. There are 15 residues in the CDR3. V gave up 4 bases and J gave up 5 bases, with 17 bases separating them. CDR3 loop: CASSSSAGPVETQYF. The CDR3 bases are TGTGCCAGCAGTTCCTCCGCGGGGCCAGTGGAGACCCAGTACTTC.

This chain links TRBV6-5 with TRBJ1-4, with D uncertain. The CDR3 runs to 11 residues. Germline V gene sequence: CDR1 MNHEY, CDR2 SVGAGI. Between the trimmed V and J ends, which lost 8 bases and 3 bases, there was a span of 4 bases. CDR3 residues: CASGPNEKLFF. CDR3 bases: TGTGCCAGCGGGCCTAATGAAAAACTGTTTTTT.

In this sample, this clone turned up a few times. The genes are TRBV25-1 and TRBJ1-2; D not certain. The germline V gene has CDR1 MGHDK and CDR2 SYGVNS. V was cut by 4 bases and J by 3 bases, with 6 bases left in between. The CDR3 is 12 amino acids. CDR3 sequence (DNA): TGTGCCAGCAGTGCCAGATACTATGGCTACACCTTC. Protein: CASSARYYGYTF.

This chain's CDR3 is CASSLVALGLAGEFADTQYF. The CDR3 DNA reads TGTGCCAGCAGCTTAGTGGCCCTCGGACTAGCGGGAGAGTTCGCAGATACGCAGTATTTT. The rearrangement links TRBV11-3 to TRBJ2-3; 13 nucleotides line up with TRBD2. The CDR3 is made up of 20 amino acids. The V gene end was trimmed by 1 base and the J gene end by 4 bases; junction bases not matched to a gene: 14. Germline CDR1 is SGHNT and CDR2 is YENEEA.